Shown below are 17 T cell receptor beta chains from a single sample sequenced in a study of T cell responses to AZD1222 COVID-19 vaccine. Clones were sequenced by immunoSEQ multiplex PCR, and TCRdb holds only the in-frame ones, with some missing. Here the sample spans around 150,000 clones, 65% to 90% being singletons. This specimen consisted of peripheral blood, obtained 28 days after the second dose of the MenACWY control vaccine. The receptors here all came from an adult who received the MenACWY meningococcal vaccine as a control.

This rearrangement joins TRBV13 to TRBJ2-7, with D tentatively TRBD1 (5 bases). CDR1 is PRHDT, CDR2 FYEKMQ, per germline (reference sequence). The CDR3 extends over 14 amino acids. Between the trimmed V and J ends, which lost 3 bases and 0 bases, there was a span of 9 bases. The CDR3: CASSFSDTSYEQYF. DNA for the CDR3: TGTGCCAGCAGCTTCTCGGACACCTCCTACGAGCAGTACTTC.

The chain uses TRBV6-1 and TRBJ2-1; D is unresolved. The CDR3 covers 11 residues. V was shortened by 1 base and J by 9 bases, with 4 bases between the two germline ends. CDR1 MNHNS and CDR2 SASEGT come from the germline V gene. CDR3 amino acids: CASSEDGEQFF. CDR3 nucleotide sequence: TGTGCCAGCAGTGAAGATGGTGAGCAGTTCTTC.

The V call is TRBV12-2, the J call TRBJ2-3. TRBV12-2 is a pseudogene locus. The CDR3 extends over 14 amino acids. In nucleotides, the CDR3 is TGTGCAAGTCGCTTAAGGGGGGTTACAGATACGCAGTATTTT. Its protein product is CASRLRGVTDTQYF.

The rearrangement links TRBV12-3 or TRBV12-4 to TRBJ2-5; the D is unclear. The CDR3 has 12 residues. V lost 1 base, J lost 12 bases, and 12 bases lay in between. CDR3 region: CASSLDRSVKYF. Written as DNA, the CDR3 is TGTGCCAGCAGTTTAGACCGGTCCGTCAAGTACTTC.

The chain recombines TRBV12-3 or TRBV12-4 with TRBJ1-6, with D unresolved. The CDR3 has 12 residues. The germline V and J ends were trimmed by 6 bases and 8 bases, with 8 bases remaining between them. Here the CDR3 DNA reads TGTGCCAGCAGACGAGGAGATTCACCCCTCCACTTT. Translated, it gives CASRRGDSPLHF.

The genes are TRBV10-2 and TRBJ2-7, with D unclear. V was shortened by 3 bases and J by 0 bases, with 12 bases between the two germline ends. CDR1 and CDR2 from the germline V gene are WSHSY and SAAADI. The CDR3 is 15 residues long. In DNA form, the CDR3 reads TGCGCCAGCAGTGATCCAGCTACCAGCTCCTACGAGCAGTACGTC. Its translation: CASSDPATSSYEQYV.

V is TRBV6-6 and J is TRBJ2-1; 9 nucleotides line up with TRBD1. V lost 6 bases and J lost 7; bases outside the gene matches: 13. The CDR3 runs 16 residues. Germline CDR1 MNHNY, CDR2 SVGAGI (reference sequence). The CDR3 DNA reads TGTGCCAGCAGATACACTCCGGGACAGGGTAGGAATGAGCAGTTCTTC. It translates to CASRYTPGQGRNEQFF.

The J gene is TRBJ1-1, the V gene TRBV6-5; D is uncertain. V dropped 10 bases and J dropped 6 bases, with 15 bases sitting between them. Germline CDR1 MNHEY, CDR2 SVGAGI. The CDR3 extends over 12 amino acids. The CDR3 DNA sequence: TGTGCCACCCTGGGGTGGGCCTCTGAAGCTTTCTTT. Protein product: CATLGWASEAFF.

The rearrangement links TRBV5-4 to TRBJ1-4, with D possibly matching TRBD1 (5 bases). V was clipped by 4 bases and J by 6 bases, with 16 bases between them. Germline loops: CDR1 SGHNT, CDR2 YYREEE (reference sequence). The CDR3 consists of 15 residues. The CDR3 loop reads CASSGAGGMDEKLFF. The CDR3 nucleotides read TGTGCCAGCAGCGGCGCGGGGGGGATGGATGAAAAACTGTTTTTT.

The genes are TRBV25-1 and TRBJ2-1; tentatively, D is TRBD1 or TRBD2 (7 bases each). Germline V gives CDR1 MGHDK, CDR2 SYGVNS. V shed 8 bases and J shed 6 bases, with 17 bases lying between them. This CDR3 comprises 14 residues. CDR3 amino acids: CASAGTAGFNEQFF. In nucleotides, the CDR3 is TGTGCCAGCGCCGGGACAGCGGGATTCAATGAGCAGTTCTTC.

This chain links TRBV5-4 with TRBJ2-1; D is ambiguous. The CDR3 sequence is 14 residues long. Trimming shortened V by 4 bases and J by 7 bases, and 15 bases separated the two germline ends. Per the germline V gene, CDR1 is SGHNT and CDR2 is YYREEE (reference sequence). CDR3 in amino acids: CASSPGVIKNEQFF. In nucleotides, the CDR3 is TGTGCCAGCAGCCCGGGCGTCATTAAGAATGAGCAGTTCTTC.

The V gene is TRBV29-1, the J gene TRBJ2-3, with D uncertain. CDR3 length equals 12 residues. V was clipped by 2 bases and J by 6 bases, with 9 bases between them. CDR1 SQVTM and CDR2 ANQGSEA come from the germline V gene. The CDR3 is CSVELLADTQYF. DNA of the CDR3: TGCAGCGTTGAACTCCTGGCGGATACGCAGTATTTT.

The chain's CDR3 is CASSLSGVPETQYF. Written as DNA, the CDR3 is TGTGCCAGCAGCTTGTCGGGCGTTCCAGAGACCCAGTACTTC. This chain connects TRBV5-4 to TRBJ2-5; D gene uncertain. V lost 1 base and J 4 bases, leaving 11 bases between the germline ends. This CDR3 spans 14 amino acids. CDR1 is SGHNT, CDR2 YYREEE, per germline (reference sequence).

The genes are TRBV7-9 and TRBJ1-4; no clear D gene. V lost 4 bases, J lost 6 bases, and 24 bases lay in between. Germline CDR1 is SEHNR and CDR2 is FQNEAQ (reference sequence). The CDR3 is 18 residues long. The CDR3 spells CASSSYGSPAVIDEKLFF. CDR3 nucleotide sequence: TGTGCCAGCAGCTCCTACGGGAGCCCAGCGGTTATTGATGAAAAACTGTTTTTT. Combining the CDR3 with reference TRBV7-9 and TRBJ1-4 gives the whole variable domain DTGVSQNPRHKITKRGQNVTFRCDPISEHNRLYWYRQTLGQGPEFLTYFQNEAQLEKSRLLSDRFSAERPKGSFSTLEIQRTEQGDSAMYLCASSSYGSPAVIDEKLFFGSGTQLSVL.

To note about this clone: At one of its ends the junction is not consistent with the germline gene, which may arise from a read error. V usage is TRBV7-7 and J usage is TRBJ2-3; no definite D call. The CDR3 runs 15 residues. CDR1 is SSHAT, CDR2 FNYEAQ, per germline (reference sequence). CDR3 nucleotide sequence: TGTGCTAGCAGCTTAGATCCTGGTAGCACAGATACGCAGTATTTT. Translating gives CASSLDPGSTDTQYF.

V is TRBV29-1 and J is TRBJ1-3, with D unresolved. Germline loops: CDR1 SQVTM, CDR2 ANQGSEA. Trimming took off 5 bases at V and 4 bases at J, with 6 bases between the two ends. CDR3 length equals 11 residues. DNA of the CDR3: TGCAGCGTTCATGGGGGAAACACCATATATTTT. As protein: CSVHGGNTIYF.

The chain combines TRBV29-1 with TRBJ2-1; D tentatively reads TRBD1 or TRBD2 (5 bases each). CDR1 and CDR2 (germline): SQVTM, ANQGSEA. Between the trimmed V and J ends, which lost 8 bases and 0 bases, there was a span of 11 bases. The CDR3 is made up of 13 amino acids. The CDR3 bases are TGCAGCCTTGTAGGGACCTCCTACAATGAGCAGTTCTTC. As protein: CSLVGTSYNEQFF.